The next 25 T cell receptor beta chains were all read from a single sample in a study of OX40 agonist ivuxolimab in advanced cancers. Sequencing was performed with immunoSEQ multiplex PCR; in TCRdb, only in-frame clones are kept and a portion is missing. The table records some 27,000 clones, 65% to 90% of them present only once. Sequenced material: CD4+ or CD8+ T cells sorted from blood, taken in a trial of the OX40 agonist ivuxolimab. The origin of the receptors is an adult with an advanced solid tumor such as melanoma, head and neck, liver or kidney cancer.

The chain joins TRBV14 to TRBJ1-2, with D unclear. The CDR3 is 13 residues long. The V end was cut by 1 base, the J end by 7 bases, with 10 bases between. Germline V gives CDR1 SGHDN, CDR2 FVKESK. The DNA for the CDR3 is TGTGCCAGCAGCCAAGTGTCCCGGTTTGGCTACACCTTC. This translates into CASSQVSRFGYTF.

The V and J genes are TRBV4-2 and TRBJ2-1, with D possibly matching TRBD1 (5 bases). Germline V lookup: CDR1 LGHNA, CDR2 YNFKEQ. The CDR3 spans 16 residues. The germline V and J ends were trimmed by 4 bases and 0 bases, with 13 bases remaining between them. The CDR3 loop is CASSPRGQYSYNEQFF. CDR3 sequence (DNA): TGTGCCAGCAGCCCTAGGGGTCAGTACTCCTACAATGAGCAGTTCTTC.

The rearrangement uses TRBV28 and TRBJ1-1; 7 bases are a match to TRBD1. Germline V gene sequence: CDR1 MDHEN, CDR2 SYDVKM. The CDR3 runs 16 residues. The trim removed 6 bases at V and 3 bases at J, leaving 13 bases unmatched. The CDR3 DNA reads TGTGCCAGCAGCCCCGACAGGGAATTAGGGGACACTGAAGCTTTCTTT. Translation: CASSPDRELGDTEAFF.

The chain joins TRBV7-9 to TRBJ2-7, with no clear D. CDR3 length: 13 residues. CDR1 SEHNR and CDR2 FQNEAQ come from the germline V gene (reference sequence). Trimming removed 5 bases at V and 2 bases at J, with 10 bases between. The DNA for the CDR3 is TGTGCCAGCAGCCCGGCCCAGGCCTACGAGCAGTACTTC. This translates into CASSPAQAYEQYF.

This clone came up once. The J gene is TRBJ2-1, the V gene TRBV27; D is perhaps TRBD2 (6 bases). Germline V gives CDR1 MNHEY, CDR2 SMNVEV (reference sequence). This CDR3 is built from 14 residues. V was cut by 6 bases and J by 6 bases, with 15 bases left in between. This CDR3 is CASSLGTRPNEQFF. The CDR3 nucleotides are TGTGCCAGCAGCCTCGGGACTCGTCCCAATGAGCAGTTCTTC.

The chain uses TRBV27 and TRBJ1-5; D gene unclear. CDR1 is MNHEY and CDR2 is SMNVEV in the germline V gene (reference sequence). V lost 4 bases, J lost 0 bases, and 7 bases lay in between. CDR3 length: 14 residues. Written as DNA, the CDR3 is TGTGCCAGCAGTTACTCCTTTAGCAATCAGCCCCAGCATTTT. As protein: CASSYSFSNQPQHF.

V usage is TRBV6-1 and J usage is TRBJ2-3; D remains unclear. Per germline, CDR1 MNHNS and CDR2 SASEGT. CDR3 length equals 15 residues. V shed 4 bases and J shed 0 bases, with 11 bases lying between them. CDR3 in DNA: TGTGCCAGCAGTGCCGAGAATTTTAGCACAGATACGCAGTATTTT. Amino acid sequence: CASSAENFSTDTQYF.

The chain employs TRBV7-8 and TRBJ1-2, with TRBD1 matching 9 bases. After removal of 1 base from V and 6 bases from J, the junction contained 6 bases not matched to a gene. Germline CDR1 is SGHVS and CDR2 is FQNEAQ. The CDR3 has 15 residues. The CDR3 coding sequence is TGTGCCAGCAGCTTAGAGGGACAGGGTATGGATGGCTACACCTTC. This translates into CASSLEGQGMDGYTF.

The chain couples TRBV29-1 to TRBJ2-1; D not certain. CDR3 size: 13 residues. Germline CDR1 is SQVTM and CDR2 is ANQGSEA. The germline V and J ends were trimmed by 3 bases and 8 bases, with 14 bases remaining between them. The CDR3, as DNA: TGCAGCGTTGACGGGCCTATTGGGTATGAGCAGTTCTTC. It encodes CSVDGPIGYEQFF.

This clone was recorded a few times. The J gene is TRBJ1-1, the V gene TRBV2; TRBD1 agrees at 7 bases. Trimming removed 10 bases from V and 11 bases from J; junction bases left unmatched: 10. The CDR3 length is 11 residues. CDR1 is SNHLY and CDR2 is FYNNEI in the germline V gene. In DNA, the CDR3 is TGTGCCAACCTGAGACAGGGCCGCGCTTTCTTT. Translating gives CANLRQGRAFF.

This clone has a handful of counts. The chain uses TRBV13 and TRBJ2-5; possibly TRBD2 for D (6 bases). The V end lost 4 bases, the J end lost 4 bases, and 19 bases lay between the germline ends. Germline V gene data show CDR1 as PRHDT and CDR2 as FYEKMQ (reference sequence). The CDR3 has 16 residues. CDR3 sequence reads: CASSSRGSGIRETQYF. The CDR3 region has the DNA TGTGCCAGCAGCTCCCGGGGTAGCGGTATCCGAGAGACCCAGTACTTC.

On this clone: The same CDR3 arises from other DNA sequences in this sample as well. V gene TRBV19 combines with J gene TRBJ1-2; weak D call: TRBD1 (5 bases). Germline assignment: CDR1 LNHDA and CDR2 SQIVND (reference sequence). V lost 1 base to trimming and J lost 4 bases, with 16 bases between them. The CDR3 extends over 16 amino acids. This CDR3 reads CASSIGFRALSYGYTF. The CDR3 DNA reads TGTGCCAGTAGTATAGGATTCAGGGCTCTTAGCTATGGCTACACCTTC.

The genes are TRBV7-9 and TRBJ2-3, with D possibly matching TRBD2 (5 bases). There are 14 residues in the CDR3. V dropped 3 bases and J dropped 4 bases, with 11 bases sitting between them. CDR1 is SEHNR and CDR2 is FQNEAQ in the germline V gene (reference sequence). Written as DNA, the CDR3 is TGTGCCAGCAGCTTCGGGGTAGCGCCAGATACGCAGTATTTT. Protein: CASSFGVAPDTQYF.

The chain is built from TRBV28 and TRBJ2-1; TRBD2 matches 13 bases. V was pared by 5 bases and J by 4 bases, with 8 bases of the junction left unmatched. The CDR3 covers 17 residues. Germline V gives CDR1 MDHEN, CDR2 SYDVKM. DNA for the CDR3: TGTGCCAGCAGTCATAGACTAGCGGGAGGCCCATACAATGAGCAGTTCTTC. Encoded protein: CASSHRLAGGPYNEQFF.

CDR3 sequence (DNA): TGTGCCAGCAGTCGGGAGAACTTAGGTACAGATACGCAGTATTTT. Translated, it gives CASSRENLGTDTQYF. The chain employs TRBV6-4 and TRBJ2-3; maybe TRBD2 (6 bases). The ends were cut back, 5 bases at V and 3 bases at J, with 15 bases in the middle. CDR1 and CDR2 (germline): MRHNA, SNTAGT. This CDR3 comprises 15 residues.

The chain uses TRBV7-6 and TRBJ1-5, with a weak D call TRBD1 (6 bases). Per germline, CDR1 SGHVS and CDR2 FNYEAQ. Trimming removed 1 base at V and 7 bases at J, with 20 bases between. This CDR3 region has 17 residues. CDR3 sequence: CASSLGDTGRAGQPQHF. The CDR3 nucleotides read TGTGCCAGCAGCTTAGGGGACACAGGGCGGGCCGGACAGCCCCAGCATTTT.

V and J are TRBV4-1 and TRBJ2-2; TRBD1 matches at 9 bases. V was clipped by 2 bases and J by 4 bases; unmatched bases: 2. In germline, CDR1 is MGHRA, CDR2 YSYEKL. The CDR3 loop spans 15 amino acids. CDR3 loop: CASSQTGGRTGELFF. The DNA of the CDR3 is TGCGCCAGCAGCCAAACAGGGGGCCGCACCGGGGAGCTGTTTTTT.

This chain joins TRBV6-5 and TRBJ1-1; possibly TRBD1 for D (6 bases). V dropped 2 bases and J dropped 14 bases, with 18 bases sitting between them. Germline V gene lookup returns CDR1 MNHEY and CDR2 SVGAGI. This CDR3 has 13 residues. CDR3 residues: CASSYDKPGERFF. The CDR3 DNA is TGTGCCAGCAGTTACGATAAGCCAGGGGAGCGATTCTTT.

This chain links TRBV9 with TRBJ2-7, with D possibly matching TRBD1 (6 bases). The germline CDR1 and CDR2 sequences are SGDLS and YYNGEE. The ends were cut back, 0 bases at V and 7 bases at J, with 17 bases in the middle. This CDR3 contains 15 residues. CDR3 in DNA: TGTGCCAGCAGCGTAGTGGATCAGGGGCTAGGAGAGCAGTACTTC. This translates into CASSVVDQGLGEQYF.

The chain recombines TRBV4-1 with TRBJ2-1; TRBD1 matches 7 bases. CDR3 length: 15 residues. V lost 4 bases to trimming and J lost 4 bases; unmatched junction nucleotides: 7. In germline, CDR1 is MGHRA, CDR2 YSYEKL. The CDR3 sequence: CASSLQGPPYNEQFF. In nucleotides, the CDR3 is TGCGCCAGCAGCCTACAGGGGCCTCCTTACAATGAGCAGTTCTTC.

This chain joins TRBV30 and TRBJ1-2; 8 bases map to TRBD1. The trim removed 3 bases at V and 4 bases at J, leaving 22 bases unmatched. The CDR3 extends over 19 amino acids. Germline lookup yields CDR1 GTSNPN and CDR2 SVGIG (reference sequence). CDR3 loop: CAWRGRPVGGQGVFYGYTF. In DNA form, the CDR3 reads TGTGCCTGGAGAGGACGCCCCGTCGGCGGACAGGGTGTTTTCTATGGCTACACCTTC.

The chain couples TRBV4-1 to TRBJ1-1, with D hard to call. CDR1 is MGHRA, CDR2 YSYEKL, per germline. The CDR3 is made up of 15 amino acids. V dropped 0 bases and J dropped 5 bases, with 13 bases sitting between them. CDR3 in DNA: TGCGCCAGCAGCCAAGAAGGGAGCCTGAGGACTGAAGCTTTCTTT. This sequence encodes CASSQEGSLRTEAFF.

The CDR3 loop reads CASSDVRTGNEQFF. CDR3 DNA: TGTGCCAGCAGTGACGTTCGGACGGGAAATGAGCAGTTCTTC. The chain links TRBV6-4 to TRBJ2-1, with D maybe TRBD2 (5 bases). CDR3 size: 14 residues. CDR1 MRHNA and CDR2 SNTAGT come from the germline V gene. Trimming left V 2 bases short and J 7 bases short, with 12 bases between.

The V call is TRBV9, the J call TRBJ2-1; 11 bases agree with TRBD2. The CDR3 is made up of 18 amino acids. The germline V gene encodes CDR1 SGDLS and CDR2 YYNGEE. V lost 1 base, J lost 0 bases, and 6 bases stayed unmatched. In nucleotides, the CDR3 is TGTGCCAGCAGCGTACTAGCGGGGGGCCTGAGCTCCTACAATGAGCAGTTCTTC. Amino acids: CASSVLAGGLSSYNEQFF.

The chain has TRBV2 and TRBJ2-3; 9 bases agree with TRBD1. CDR3 length equals 16 residues. CDR1 is SNHLY, CDR2 FYNNEI, per germline. V lost 8 bases to trimming and J lost 7 bases; unmatched junction nucleotides: 16. The CDR3 protein is CASDPPDRGPGNTQYF. CDR3 nucleotide sequence: TGTGCCAGCGATCCGCCGGACAGGGGCCCGGGAAATACGCAGTATTTT.